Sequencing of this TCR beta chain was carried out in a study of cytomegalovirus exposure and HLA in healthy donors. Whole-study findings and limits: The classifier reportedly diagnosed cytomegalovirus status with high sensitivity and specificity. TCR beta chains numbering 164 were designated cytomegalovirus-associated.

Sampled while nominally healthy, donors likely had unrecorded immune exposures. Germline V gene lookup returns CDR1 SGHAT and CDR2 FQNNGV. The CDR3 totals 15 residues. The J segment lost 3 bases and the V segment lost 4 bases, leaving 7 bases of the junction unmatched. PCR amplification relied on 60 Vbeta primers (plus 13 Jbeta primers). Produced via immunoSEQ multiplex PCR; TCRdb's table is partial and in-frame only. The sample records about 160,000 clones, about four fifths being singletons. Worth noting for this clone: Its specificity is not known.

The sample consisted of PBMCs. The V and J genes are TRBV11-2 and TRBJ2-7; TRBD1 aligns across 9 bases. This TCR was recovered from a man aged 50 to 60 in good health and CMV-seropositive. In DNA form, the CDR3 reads TGTGCCAGCAGCTCCGAGGACAGGGGTCACTACGAGCAGTACTTC. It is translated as CASSSEDRGHYEQYF.